This is a list of T cell receptor beta chains from one sample in a study of blood T cell repertoires in COVID-19. Data came from immunoSEQ multiplex PCR; TCRdb stores just in-frame clones and leaves some out. The table has roughly 150,000 clones, around 83% seen once. The sample consisted of peripheral blood. These receptors came from a woman between 65 and 79 years old who had recovered from COVID-19. The CDR3 runs from the conserved cysteine through the conserved F or W. D genes are given only for firm matches. Only part of the rows carry a size: once, few, many, or a class if the clone is expanded.

j_gene | abundance | d_gene | v_gene | len | CDR3aa | CDR3nt
TRBJ2-1 | - | - | TRBV24-1 | 14 | CATSDQGFANEQFF | TGTGCCACCAGTGACCAGGGGTTCGCGAATGAGCAGTTCTTC
TRBJ1-1 | many | - | TRBV21-1 | 15 | CASSKSDRGNTEAFF | TGTGCCAGCAGCAAGTCCGACAGGGGGAACACTGAAGCTTTCTTT
TRBJ2-7 | - | TRBD1 | TRBV5-1 | 14 | CASSPSTGSYEQYF | TGCGCCAGCAGCCCCTCGACAGGGTCCTACGAGCAGTACTTC
TRBJ2-7 | - | TRBD1 | TRBV2 | 15 | CASSRQGYPSYEQYF | TGTGCCAGCAGCCGACAGGGGTACCCCTCCTACGAGCAGTACTTC
TRBJ2-1 | - | - | TRBV3-1/TRBV3-2 | 14 | CASSQGVAGNEQFF | TGTGCCAGCAGCCAAGGGGTAGCTGGGAATGAGCAGTTCTTC
TRBJ2-5 | once | TRBD1 | TRBV9 | 15 | CASSTGTGGGETQYF | TGTGCCAGCAGCACAGGGACAGGGGGTGGAGAGACCCAGTACTTC
TRBJ1-1 | - | TRBD1 | TRBV20-1 | 11 | CSAILTGETFF | TGCAGTGCCATTCTTACAGGGGAAACTTTCTTT
TRBJ1-2 | - | TRBD1 | TRBV28 | 12 | CATGAGGWGYTF | TGTGCCACTGGCGCAGGGGGCTGGGGCTACACCTTC
TRBJ1-2 | - | TRBD1 | TRBV13 | 16 | CASSPRQGASLYGYTF | TGTGCCAGCAGCCCCAGACAGGGGGCCTCCCTCTATGGCTACACCTTC
TRBJ1-2 | - | - | TRBV30 | 12 | CAWTPGGGGYTF | TGTGCCTGGACGCCGGGGGGGGGTGGCTACACCTTC
TRBJ2-1 | few | - | TRBV4-1 | 17 | CASSPRGAASSYNEQFF | TGCGCCAGCAGCCCCCGGGGGGCCGCCAGCTCCTACAATGAGCAGTTCTTC
TRBJ1-1 | - | TRBD1 | TRBV6-2/TRBV6-3 | 14 | CASSYGDRTTEAFF | TGTGCCAGCAGTTACGGGGACAGGACCACTGAAGCTTTCTTT
TRBJ1-2 | - | - | TRBV5-1 | 16 | CASRAVLRVGLPGYTF | TGCGCCAGCAGGGCAGTTCTCAGGGTGGGGCTCCCTGGCTACACCTTC
TRBJ2-5 | - | TRBD2 | TRBV3-1/TRBV3-2 | 15 | CASSQTGTSKETQYF | TGTGCCAGCAGCCAAACCGGGACTAGCAAAGAGACCCAGTACTTC
TRBJ2-7 | - | TRBD1 | TRBV5-1 | 14 | CASSIGTGWYEQYF | TGCGCCAGCAGCATAGGGACAGGGTGGTACGAGCAGTACTTC
TRBJ2-3 | - | TRBD2 | TRBV30 | 19 | CAWSFLGTSGSRGTDTQYF | TGTGCCTGGAGCTTCCTCGGTACTAGCGGGAGTAGGGGCACAGATACGCAGTATTTT
TRBJ1-5 | - | - | TRBV27 | 15 | CASSLGQNWVQPQHF | TGTGCCAGCAGTTTAGGACAGAATTGGGTTCAGCCCCAGCATTTT
TRBJ2-3 | - | - | TRBV2 | 11 | CASRDSRVGYF | TGTGCCAGCCGCGACAGCAGGGTCGGGTATTTT
TRBJ2-5 | few | - | TRBV30 | 12 | CAWSVLQETQYF | TGTGCCTGGAGTGTTCTCCAAGAGACCCAGTACTTC
TRBJ1-3 | - | - | TRBV7-6 | 19 | CASSLGPQAGIYTGNTIYF | TGTGCCAGCAGCTTAGGTCCGCAAGCAGGGATTTATACTGGAAACACCATATATTTT